Reported below is one TCR beta chain. What it binds is unknown. The CDR3 spans 16 residues. Losses at the gene ends were 3 bases for V and 3 bases for J; bases not matched to a gene: 8. CDR1 is KGHSH, CDR2 LQKENI, per germline. This specimen comes from a study of shared clonotypes between healthy human individuals. Study overall: Each donor contributed plates that comprised three CD4 naive, three CD4 memory, two CD8 naive and one CD8 memory.

Libraries were prepared by immunoSEQ multiplex PCR; TCRdb keeps only in-frame clonotypes and omits some of them. The top ten hold approximately 0.41% of the sample, which has fewer than 3 million clones, around 92% seen once. Notes on the study in general: Among non-shared clonotypes, generation probabilities were lower than among those shared by all four donors.

The chain joins TRBV18 to TRBJ1-1, with TRBD1 identical over 9 bases. Sequenced input: naive CD4+ T cells from PBMCs. Subset here: CD45RA+ positively selected. The source of this sequence is a man aged 18 to 29 in good health. Some clones in this sample may be carry-over from other donors' samples. The CDR3 nucleotides read TGTGCCAGCTCACCTGGGACAGGGAGTCGGTACACTGAAGCTTTCTTT. Translated: CASSPGTGSRYTEAFF.